The clone carrying this T cell receptor beta chain came up a few times. Its antigen is not known. This sample is part of a study of identical twins. General observations from the study: Fewer insertions were carried by abundant cord blood beta clonotypes, but none was seen in memory repertoires.

Addition of a universal primer site occurred through template switching, and cDNA carried unique molecular identifiers. TCRdb processed the 5' RACE reads anew with MiXCR; each CDR3 protein has one entry. The top ten hold less than 15% of the sample, which has roughly 720,000 distinct CDR3 sequences, about 20% seen once. Trimming stripped 3 bases from V and 7 bases from J, with 12 bases between. The CDR3 spans 13 residues. This sample also belongs to another study, concerning T cells expressing NK-cell markers. That source adds: Sorted T-cell subsets CD3+CD56+NKG2C+, CD3+CD56+NKG2C- and CD3+CD56-NKG2C+ were TCR beta-sequenced. T cells sorted in several experiments were restricted to alpha-beta TCR T cells by an anti-gamma-delta TCR antibody.

The J gene is TRBJ2-5, the V gene TRBV12-3 or TRBV12-4; possibly TRBD1 for D (6 bases). The sequenced sample was PBMCs. This TCR was recovered from a woman aged 18-30 years in good health. The CDR3 protein is CASSLVGAGTQYF. CDR3 DNA sequence: TGTGCCAGCAGTTTGGTGGGGGCGGGGACCCAGTACTTC.